These 26 T cell receptor beta chains came from one sample sequenced in a study of T cells in narcolepsy. Libraries were prepared by immunoSEQ multiplex PCR; TCRdb keeps only in-frame clonotypes and omits some of them. The sample has tens of thousands of clones, 80% to 85% seen once. Source material: CD45RA- memory CD4+ T cells from PBMCs. Receptors originate from a human donor with narcolepsy.

The chain is built from TRBV7-9 and TRBJ2-3, with D unclear. The CDR3 has 13 residues. Trimming cost V 5 bases and J 3 bases, with 9 bases left between them. Germline CDR1 SEHNR, CDR2 FQNEAQ (reference sequence). Here the CDR3 reads CASSRSRTDTQYF. As DNA, the CDR3 is TGTGCCAGCAGCCGGAGTAGAACAGATACGCAGTATTTT.

The genes are TRBV29-1 and TRBJ1-1; 9 nucleotides match TRBD1. V shed 3 bases, J shed 5 bases, and the junction held 4 bases outside the gene matches. The CDR3 spans 13 residues. CDR1 is SQVTM, CDR2 ANQGSEA, per germline. The CDR3 reads CSVDRGQGTEAFF. The DNA for the CDR3 is TGCAGCGTTGATCGAGGACAGGGGACTGAAGCTTTCTTT.

This clone appeared once. This sample includes further DNA sequences coding for the same CDR3. The chain is built from TRBV11-3 and TRBJ2-5, with D perhaps matching TRBD2 (6 bases). V shed 1 base and J shed 3 bases, with 12 bases lying between them. This CDR3 has 15 residues. Germline CDR1 is SGHNT and CDR2 is YENEEA. The DNA for the CDR3 is TGTGCCAGCAGCTTAGGCGGGACTGGGGAAGAGACCCAGTACTTC. Residues: CASSLGGTGEETQYF.

The chain uses TRBV7-2 and TRBJ2-1; D not certain. Germline loops: CDR1 SGHTA, CDR2 FQGNSA. V gave up 3 bases and J gave up 8 bases, with 8 bases separating them. This CDR3 region has 12 residues. DNA for the CDR3: TGTGCCAGCAGCTTGAGTAGGCATGAGCAGTTCTTC. Translated: CASSLSRHEQFF.

The sample holds a few counts of this clone. The rearrangement links TRBV5-1 to TRBJ1-5; 10 bases are shared with TRBD1. V was pared by 1 base and J by 5 bases, with 6 bases of the junction left unmatched. Germline CDR1 SGHRS, CDR2 YFSETQ. This CDR3 spans 16 amino acids. The DNA for the CDR3 is TGCGCCAGCAGCTTGTGGCCTGGGACAGGGGATCAGCCCCAGCATTTT. This encodes CASSLWPGTGDQPQHF.

The rearrangement joins TRBV18 to TRBJ1-1, with D unresolved. The V end lost 6 bases, the J end lost 1 base, and 9 bases lay between the germline ends. Germline V gene sequence: CDR1 KGHSH, CDR2 LQKENI. CDR3 length equals 13 residues. The CDR3 DNA reads TGTGCCAGCTCTACGCGGGGGAACACTGAAGCTTTCTTT. Translated, it gives CASSTRGNTEAFF.

The J gene is TRBJ1-6, the V gene TRBV5-6; D is unresolved. The CDR3 has 14 residues. Trimming took 6 bases from V and 11 from J, leaving 18 bases between them. CDR1 is SGHDT, CDR2 YYEEEE, per germline. CDR3 sequence: CASTSVVSVTPLHF. CDR3 nucleotide sequence: TGTGCCAGCACGAGCGTCGTAAGCGTAACACCCCTCCACTTT.

The V and J genes are TRBV29-1 and TRBJ2-7; 8 bases match TRBD1. V shed 4 bases and J 0 bases; nucleotides not matched to a gene: 11. Germline CDR1 and CDR2: SQVTM and ANQGSEA. The CDR3 length is 16 residues. CDR3 region: CSVGQGFSPLSYEQYF. The DNA of the CDR3 is TGCAGCGTTGGACAGGGGTTCTCCCCCCTCTCCTACGAGCAGTACTTC.

The J gene is TRBJ1-2, the V gene TRBV6-1; a weak D match, TRBD1 (5 bases). Germline V CDR1 and CDR2: MNHNS, SASEGT. The CDR3 has 12 residues. The germline V and J ends were trimmed by 5 bases and 7 bases, with 11 bases remaining between them. CDR3 loop: CASSPRVSGYTF. The CDR3, as DNA: TGTGCCAGCAGTCCCAGGGTTTCTGGCTACACCTTC.

The rearrangement uses TRBV7-8 and TRBJ1-5; D is undetermined. CDR3 length: 18 residues. Germline lookup yields CDR1 SGHVS and CDR2 FQNEAQ. The ends were cut back, 4 bases at V and 7 bases at J, with 26 bases in the middle. DNA of the CDR3: TGTGCCAGCAGCTCCGCCCTGCCAGGATCCGGGGTCGACCAGCCCCAGCATTTT. Amino acids: CASSSALPGSGVDQPQHF. Supplemented by reference TRBV7-8 and TRBJ1-5, the full variable domain reads GAGVSQSPRYKVAKRGQDVALRCDPISGHVSLFWYQQALGQGPEFLTYFQNEAQLDKSGLPSDRFFAERPEGSVSTLKIQRTQQEDSAVYLCASSSALPGSGVDQPQHFGDGTRLSIL.

This chain joins TRBV19 and TRBJ1-3, with D unclear. V dropped 9 bases and J dropped 2 bases, with 14 bases sitting between them. CDR1 and CDR2 from the germline V gene are LNHDA and SQIVND (reference sequence). The CDR3 spans 14 residues. The CDR3 sequence: CASTPSVTGNTIYF. The CDR3 bases are TGTGCCAGCACCCCCAGCGTTACTGGAAACACCATATATTTT.

The chain couples TRBV10-3 to TRBJ2-7; TRBD2 matches 8 bases. The CDR3 totals 14 residues. The J segment lost 4 bases and the V segment lost 4 bases, leaving 6 bases of the junction unmatched. Germline values: CDR1 ENHRY, CDR2 SYGVKD. The CDR3 loop is CAISVGGEVYEQYF. In DNA form, the CDR3 reads TGTGCCATCAGTGTCGGGGGGGAGGTATACGAGCAGTACTTC.

The V and J genes are TRBV6-1 and TRBJ1-2, with unresolved D. V shed 8 bases and J shed 0 bases, with 10 bases lying between them. The CDR3 runs 13 residues. The germline CDR1 and CDR2 sequences are MNHNS and SASEGT. The CDR3 reads CASSAGANYGYTF. Here the CDR3 DNA reads TGTGCCAGCTCGGCGGGAGCTAACTATGGCTACACCTTC.

The V gene is TRBV6-1, the J gene TRBJ1-5; D call uncertain. Trimming cost V 7 bases and J 3 bases, with 10 bases left between them. Germline CDR1 and CDR2: MNHNS and SASEGT. The CDR3 runs 13 residues. The chain's CDR3 is CASTSPNNQPQHF. DNA of the CDR3: TGTGCCAGCACTTCCCCTAACAATCAGCCCCAGCATTTT.

This clone was observed a handful of times. The V and J genes are TRBV4-3 and TRBJ1-6; D not resolved. V shed 1 base and J shed 12 bases, with 7 bases lying between them. Germline V gene data show CDR1 as LGHNA and CDR2 as YSLEER. The CDR3 is made up of 12 amino acids. This CDR3 is CASSQGERPLHF. The CDR3 DNA reads as TGCGCCAGCAGCCAAGGGGAGAGACCCCTCCACTTT.

This chain links TRBV12-5 with TRBJ2-4; TRBD1 matches 7 bases. CDR1 and CDR2 (germline): LGHNT, FRNRAP. Trimming cost V 5 bases and J 7 bases; bases outside gene matches: 8. The CDR3 contains 14 residues. The CDR3 DNA follows: TGTGCTAGTGGTCTAGGGGGCAGCGACAACATTCAGTACTTC. Translated, it gives CASGLGGSDNIQYF.

The chain carries TRBV5-8 and TRBJ2-5; 12 bases are a match to TRBD1. Germline loops: CDR1 SGHTS, CDR2 YDEGEE. J lost 2 bases, V lost 2 bases, and 4 bases had no gene match. The CDR3 runs 16 residues. CDR3 region: CASSLGTGGGQETQYF. CDR3 nucleotide sequence: TGTGCCAGCAGCTTAGGGACAGGGGGCGGGCAAGAGACCCAGTACTTC. Looking up the rest from reference TRBV5-8 and TRBJ2-5 gives the full variable domain: EAGVTQSPTHLIKTRGQQATLRCSPISGHTSVYWYQQALGLGLQFLLWYDEGEERNRGNFPPRFSGRQFPNYSSELNVNALELEDSALYLCASSLGTGGGQETQYFGPGTRLLVL.

This chain connects TRBV2 to TRBJ1-2; D not resolved. The CDR3 covers 11 residues. The germline V gene encodes CDR1 SNHLY and CDR2 FYNNEI. Trimming pared 6 bases from V and 7 bases from J, leaving 9 bases between. The CDR3 spells CASSWEGGYTF. The CDR3 region has the DNA TGTGCCAGCAGCTGGGAGGGTGGCTACACCTTC. Looking up the rest from reference TRBV2 and TRBJ1-2 gives the full variable domain: EPEVTQTPSHQVTQMGQEVILRCVPISNHLYFYWYRQILGQKVEFLVSFYNNEISEKSEIFDDQFSVERPDGSNFTLKIRSTKLEDSAMYFCASSWEGGYTFGSGTRLTVV.

The CDR3 bases are TGCGCCAGCACCATAGGGCCTAACTATGGCTACACCTTC. It encodes CASTIGPNYGYTF. The chain uses TRBV5-1 and TRBJ1-2, with D uncertain. Germline V gene lookup returns CDR1 SGHRS and CDR2 YFSETQ. The germline V and J ends were trimmed by 6 bases and 0 bases, with 9 bases remaining between them. The CDR3 spans 13 residues. Full variable domain (remainder filled in from reference TRBV5-1 and TRBJ1-2): KAGVTQTPRYLIKTRGQQVTLSCSPISGHRSVSWYQQTPGQGLQFLFEYFSETQRNKGNFPGRFSGRQFSNSRSEMNVSTLELGDSALYLCASTIGPNYGYTFGSGTRLTVV.

The chain recombines TRBV20-1 with TRBJ2-5; D gene ambiguous. Trimming cost V 1 base and J 7 bases, with 7 bases left between them. Germline assignment: CDR1 DFQATT and CDR2 SNEGSKA (reference sequence). CDR3 length: 11 amino acids. CDR3 in DNA: TGCAGTGCTAGAGGGTCTTCGACCCAGTACTTC. It translates to CSARGSSTQYF.

This chain links TRBV6-5 with TRBJ2-1; 7 bases match TRBD1. The CDR3 loop spans 16 amino acids. Losses at the gene ends were 4 bases for V and 4 bases for J; bases not matched to a gene: 10. Germline-derived CDR1 and CDR2 are MNHEY and SVGAGI. The CDR3 sequence: CASSSQQLTGYNEQFF. The CDR3, as DNA: TGTGCCAGCAGTTCCCAACAATTGACAGGGTACAATGAGCAGTTCTTC.

The rearrangement uses TRBV5-8 and TRBJ1-6, with D unresolved. Looked up from germline, CDR1 is SGHTS and CDR2 is YDEGEE. There are 15 residues in the CDR3. The V and J ends lost 4 bases and 10 bases respectively, with 18 bases between them. The CDR3 reads CASSVSDGEGSPLHF. The CDR3 DNA sequence: TGTGCCAGCAGCGTCTCGGACGGGGAGGGCTCACCCCTCCACTTT.

The V call is TRBV5-1, the J call TRBJ1-1, with D unclear. Trimming stripped 3 bases from V and 1 base from J, with 7 bases between. The CDR3 has 13 amino acids. In germline, CDR1 is SGHRS, CDR2 YFSETQ. The CDR3 DNA follows: TGCGCCAGCAGCTGGGATCAGAACACTGAAGCTTTCTTT. It translates to CASSWDQNTEAFF.

This chain links TRBV7-2 with TRBJ1-6; TRBD1 aligns across 8 bases. Losses at the gene ends were 1 base for V and 8 bases for J; bases not matched to a gene: 7. The CDR3 contains 16 residues. Germline V CDR1 and CDR2: SGHTA, FQGNSA. DNA of the CDR3: TGTGCCAGCAGCTTAGTAGCAGGGGGCGCCTATTCACCCCTCCACTTT. This sequence encodes CASSLVAGGAYSPLHF.

The chain joins TRBV19 to TRBJ1-2, with D hard to call. CDR3 length: 13 residues. Germline loops: CDR1 LNHDA, CDR2 SQIVND (reference sequence). Trimming cost V 5 bases and J 8 bases, with 15 bases left between them. For the CDR3, the DNA is TGTGCCAGTAGTGGCAGACAAGCGGGCGGCTACACCTTC. It translates to CASSGRQAGGYTF.

Comments on this clone: Other DNA sequences in the same sample also yield this CDR3. This sequence joins TRBV7-3 and TRBJ2-2; 12 nucleotides align to TRBD2. The V and J ends lost 5 bases and 0 bases, in that order; junction bases with no gene match: 4. The CDR3 consists of 17 residues. Germline V gene lookup returns CDR1 SGHTA and CDR2 FQGTGA. The CDR3 loop is CASSRLAGASNTGELFF. The CDR3 nucleotides read TGTGCCAGCAGCAGACTAGCGGGGGCCTCGAACACCGGGGAGCTGTTTTTT.